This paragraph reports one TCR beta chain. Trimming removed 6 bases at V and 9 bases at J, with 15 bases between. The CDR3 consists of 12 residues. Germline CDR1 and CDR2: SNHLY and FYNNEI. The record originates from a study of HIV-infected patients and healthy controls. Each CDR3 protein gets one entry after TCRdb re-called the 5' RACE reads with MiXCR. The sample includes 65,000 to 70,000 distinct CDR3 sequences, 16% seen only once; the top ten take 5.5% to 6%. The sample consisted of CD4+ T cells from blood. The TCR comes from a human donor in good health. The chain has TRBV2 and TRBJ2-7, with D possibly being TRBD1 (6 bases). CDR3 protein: CASSAEGVGQYF. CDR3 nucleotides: TGTGCCAGCAGCGCCGAGGGGGTCGGGCAGTACTTC.